This T cell receptor beta chain was sequenced for a study of T-cell memory formation after mild COVID-19. Study at large: Largely donor-specific TCR clusters were found. Broader study findings: CD4/CD8 balance characterized clones contracting day 15 to 85, and CD4+ skew characterized later expanders.

V lost 0 bases, J lost 11 bases, and 7 bases lay in between. Germline CDR1 is SQVTM and CDR2 is ANQGSEA. This CDR3 comprises 10 residues. To note about this clonotype: Antigen unknown.

5'RACE with constant-segment primers yielded barcoded, UMI-tagged TCR alpha and TCR beta cDNA libraries. TCRdb processed the 5' RACE reads anew with MiXCR; each CDR3 protein has one entry. There are around 33,000 distinct CDR3 sequences in the sample; approximately 21% occur only once, and approximately 1.4% lies in the top ten. This sequence joins TRBV29-1 and TRBJ1-2; D remains unclear. The clonotype comes from an adult who had mild COVID-19 (a few samples of this study predate the infection). Cell type and time point are not known. The specimen sequenced was PBMCs or a T cell subset sorted from them (not recorded which). Here the CDR3 DNA reads TGCAGCGTTGAAGAGGAGAGGTACACCTTC. This codes for CSVEEERYTF.